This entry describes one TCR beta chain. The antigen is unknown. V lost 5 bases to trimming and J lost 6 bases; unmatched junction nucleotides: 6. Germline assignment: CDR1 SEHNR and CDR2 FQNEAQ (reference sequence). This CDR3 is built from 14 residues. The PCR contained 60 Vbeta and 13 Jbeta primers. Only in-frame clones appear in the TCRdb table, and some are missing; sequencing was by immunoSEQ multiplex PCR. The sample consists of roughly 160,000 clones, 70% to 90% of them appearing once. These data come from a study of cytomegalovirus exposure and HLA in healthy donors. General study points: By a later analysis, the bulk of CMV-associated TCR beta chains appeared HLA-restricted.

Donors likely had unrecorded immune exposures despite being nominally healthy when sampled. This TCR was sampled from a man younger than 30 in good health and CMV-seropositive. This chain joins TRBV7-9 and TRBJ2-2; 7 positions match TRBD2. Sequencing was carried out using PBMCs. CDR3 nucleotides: TGTGCCAGCAGCAGGCGGGGGAGGGCCGGGGAGCTGTTTTTT. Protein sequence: CASSRRGRAGELFF.